This TCR beta chain stems from a study of OX40 agonist ivuxolimab in advanced cancers. About the study: Patients were dosed intravenously with ivuxolimab at 0.01 to 10 mg/kg every 2 weeks.

Regarding this clone: Its antigen remains unknown.

Findings and limits, study-wide: CD4+ and CD8+ blood T cells expanded clonally by week 6 at 0.1 to 3.0 mg/kg.

The repertoire was sequenced with immunoSEQ multiplex PCR; TCRdb's copy has only in-frame clones and lacks some. This table holds about 86,000 clones, roughly 89% found once. The specimen comprised CD4+ or CD8+ T cells sorted from blood, sampled in a trial of the OX40 agonist ivuxolimab. The clonotype originates from an adult with an advanced solid tumor such as melanoma, head and neck, liver or kidney cancer.

The DNA for the CDR3 is TGTGCCAGTAGTATAGTGCCAGGCGACTATGGCTACACCTTC. Translation: CASSIVPGDYGYTF. The chain combines TRBV19 with TRBJ1-2; D not resolved. Trimming took 1 base from V and 3 from J, leaving 9 bases between them. The germline CDR1 and CDR2 sequences are LNHDA and SQIVND (reference sequence). CDR3 length: 14 residues.